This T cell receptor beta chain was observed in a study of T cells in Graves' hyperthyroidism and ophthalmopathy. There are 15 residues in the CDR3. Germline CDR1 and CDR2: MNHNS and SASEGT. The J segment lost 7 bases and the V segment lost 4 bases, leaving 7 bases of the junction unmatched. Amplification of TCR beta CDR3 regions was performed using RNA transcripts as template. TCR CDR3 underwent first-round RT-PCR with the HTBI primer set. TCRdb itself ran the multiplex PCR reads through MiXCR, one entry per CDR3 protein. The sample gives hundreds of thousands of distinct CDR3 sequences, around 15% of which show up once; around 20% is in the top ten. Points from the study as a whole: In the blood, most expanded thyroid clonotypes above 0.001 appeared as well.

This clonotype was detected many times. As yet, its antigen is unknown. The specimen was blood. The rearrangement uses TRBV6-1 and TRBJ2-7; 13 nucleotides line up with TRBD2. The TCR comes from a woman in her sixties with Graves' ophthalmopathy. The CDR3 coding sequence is TGTGCCAGCAGTGGACTAGCGGGGGGAGGGGGAGAGCAGTACTTC. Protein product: CASSGLAGGGGEQYF.